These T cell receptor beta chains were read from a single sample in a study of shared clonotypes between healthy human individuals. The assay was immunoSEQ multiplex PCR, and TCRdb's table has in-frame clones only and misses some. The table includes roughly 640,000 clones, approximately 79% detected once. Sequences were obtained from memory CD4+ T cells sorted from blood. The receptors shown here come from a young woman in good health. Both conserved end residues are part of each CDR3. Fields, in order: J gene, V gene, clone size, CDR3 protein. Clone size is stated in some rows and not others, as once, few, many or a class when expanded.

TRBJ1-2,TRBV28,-,CASSLVGARSYGYTF
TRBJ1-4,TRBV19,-,CASLQGLPNEKLFF
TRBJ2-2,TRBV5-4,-,CASSLGGLAGGPGELFF
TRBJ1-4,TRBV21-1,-,CASSKPRTLPAANEKLFF
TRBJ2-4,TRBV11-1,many,CASSLSGENIQYF
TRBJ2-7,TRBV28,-,CASRPGTSPHEQYF
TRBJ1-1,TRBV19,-,CASSIDGRKTEAFF
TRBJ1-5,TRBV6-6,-,CASSYAAVGQPQHF
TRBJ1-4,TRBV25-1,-,CASSEALSRTATNEKLFF
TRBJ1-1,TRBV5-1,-,CASSVRTGMNTEAFF
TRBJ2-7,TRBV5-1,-,CASSSRTGGFHEQYF
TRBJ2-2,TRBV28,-,CASSLVADTGELFF
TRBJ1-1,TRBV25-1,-,CASSEYWMNTEAFF
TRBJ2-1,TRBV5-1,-,CASGLAGGRGEQFF
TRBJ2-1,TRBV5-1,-,CASSLGTGMISNEQFF
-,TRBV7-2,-,CASSLAASGSYEQYF
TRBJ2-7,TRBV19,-,CASSRGLEGLQYF
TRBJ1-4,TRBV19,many,CASRGTDNEKLFF
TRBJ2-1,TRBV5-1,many,CASSPVMGHEQFF
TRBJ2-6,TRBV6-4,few,CASSGQGISGANVLTF
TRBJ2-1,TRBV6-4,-,CASSTDPSSYNEQFF
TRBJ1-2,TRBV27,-,CASRLVTGASGYTF
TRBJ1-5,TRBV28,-,CASSLAGGAPNQPQHF
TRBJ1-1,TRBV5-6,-,CASSLVRNTEAFF
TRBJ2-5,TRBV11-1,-,CASSRGLTQETQYF
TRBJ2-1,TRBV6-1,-,CASSVPGLAGGRNEQFF
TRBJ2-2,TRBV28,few,CASSPRGGVTGELFF
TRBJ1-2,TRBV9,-,CASSVGDRGSRGYGYTF
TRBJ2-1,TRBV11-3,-,CASSFSGSVGNEQFF
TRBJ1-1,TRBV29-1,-,CSVEGQGTEAFF
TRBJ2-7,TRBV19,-,CASSMTGGYEQYF
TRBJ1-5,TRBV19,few,CASSPAIESQPQHF
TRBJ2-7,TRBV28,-,CASCPRGAGNYEQYF
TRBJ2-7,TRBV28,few,CASRRTSGVEQYF
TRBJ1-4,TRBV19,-,CASRMTGGNEKLFF
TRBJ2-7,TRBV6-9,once,CASNPYTGTGVYEQYF
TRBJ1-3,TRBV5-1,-,CASSRGTDGNTIYF
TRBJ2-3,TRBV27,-,CASSLDGPRTQYF
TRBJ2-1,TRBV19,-,CASSIGVAGINEQFF
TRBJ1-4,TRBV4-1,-,CASSRQGQAVGEKLFF
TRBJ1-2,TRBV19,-,CASSLLPPGSNYGYTF
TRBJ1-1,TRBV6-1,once,CASSGASYTEAFF
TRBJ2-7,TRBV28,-,CASSLGHEQYF